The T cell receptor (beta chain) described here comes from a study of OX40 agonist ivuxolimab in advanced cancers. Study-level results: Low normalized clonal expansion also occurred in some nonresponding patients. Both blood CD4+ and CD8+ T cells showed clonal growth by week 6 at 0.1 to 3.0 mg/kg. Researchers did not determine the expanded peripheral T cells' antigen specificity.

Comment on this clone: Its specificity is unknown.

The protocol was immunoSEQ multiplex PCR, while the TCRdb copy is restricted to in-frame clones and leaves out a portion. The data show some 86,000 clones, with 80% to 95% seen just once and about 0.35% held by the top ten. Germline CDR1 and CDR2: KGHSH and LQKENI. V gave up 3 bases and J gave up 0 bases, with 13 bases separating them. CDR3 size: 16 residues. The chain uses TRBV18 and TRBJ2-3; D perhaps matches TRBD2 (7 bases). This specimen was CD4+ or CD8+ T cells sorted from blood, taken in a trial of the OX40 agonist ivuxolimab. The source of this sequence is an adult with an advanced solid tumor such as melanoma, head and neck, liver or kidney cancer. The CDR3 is CASSPPAGASTDTQYF. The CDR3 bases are TGTGCCAGCTCACCGCCGGCGGGGGCAAGCACAGATACGCAGTATTTT.